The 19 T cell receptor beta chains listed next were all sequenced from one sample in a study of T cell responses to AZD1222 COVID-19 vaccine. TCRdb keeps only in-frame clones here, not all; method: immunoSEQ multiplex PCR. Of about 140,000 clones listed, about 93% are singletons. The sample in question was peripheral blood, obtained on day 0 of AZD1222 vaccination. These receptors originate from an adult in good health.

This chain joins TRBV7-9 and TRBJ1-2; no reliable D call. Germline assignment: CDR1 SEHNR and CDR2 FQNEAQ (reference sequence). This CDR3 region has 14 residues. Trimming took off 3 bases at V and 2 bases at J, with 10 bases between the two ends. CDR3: CASSFGLGNYGYTF. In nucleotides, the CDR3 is TGTGCCAGCAGCTTCGGGTTGGGGAACTATGGCTACACCTTC.

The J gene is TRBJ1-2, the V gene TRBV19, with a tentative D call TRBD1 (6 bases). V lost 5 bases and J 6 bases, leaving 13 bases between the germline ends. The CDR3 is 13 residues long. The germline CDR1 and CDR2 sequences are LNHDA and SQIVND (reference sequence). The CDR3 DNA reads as TGTGCCAGTAGTGTGTTCACAGGGAATGGCTACACCTTC. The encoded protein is CASSVFTGNGYTF.

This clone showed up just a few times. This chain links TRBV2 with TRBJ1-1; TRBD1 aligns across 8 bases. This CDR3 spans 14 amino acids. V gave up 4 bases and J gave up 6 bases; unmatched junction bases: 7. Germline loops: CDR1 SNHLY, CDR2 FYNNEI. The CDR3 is CASSGRQGQAEAFF. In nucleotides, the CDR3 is TGTGCCAGCAGTGGCCGACAGGGGCAGGCTGAAGCTTTCTTT.

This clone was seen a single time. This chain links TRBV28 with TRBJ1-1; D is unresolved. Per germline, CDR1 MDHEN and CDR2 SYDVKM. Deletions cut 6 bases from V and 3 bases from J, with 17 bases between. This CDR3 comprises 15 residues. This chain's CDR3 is CASRLRLGGYTEAFF. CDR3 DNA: TGTGCCAGCAGATTACGCCTCGGCGGGTACACTGAAGCTTTCTTT.

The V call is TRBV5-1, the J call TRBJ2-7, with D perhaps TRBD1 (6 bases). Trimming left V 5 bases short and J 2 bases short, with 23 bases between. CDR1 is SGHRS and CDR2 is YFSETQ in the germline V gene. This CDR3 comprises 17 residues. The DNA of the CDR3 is TGCGCCAGCAGACCCAGGGGCCTACGAGATCCGGCCTACGAGCAGTACTTC. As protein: CASRPRGLRDPAYEQYF.

The CDR3 bases are TGCGCCAGCAGCCAAGATTTGGGGAACACTGAAGCTTTCTTT. Its translation is CASSQDLGNTEAFF. The chain combines TRBV4-3 with TRBJ1-1; no firm D call. Germline values: CDR1 LGHNA, CDR2 YSLEER. This CDR3 region has 14 residues. Trimming shortened V by 0 bases and J by 1 base, and 6 bases separated the two germline ends.

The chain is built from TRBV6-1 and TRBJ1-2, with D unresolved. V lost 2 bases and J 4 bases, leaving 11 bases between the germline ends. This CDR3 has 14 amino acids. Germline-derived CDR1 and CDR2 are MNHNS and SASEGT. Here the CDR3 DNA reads TGTGCCAGCAGTGAAAGGCAGCCCCCCTATGGCTACACCTTC. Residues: CASSERQPPYGYTF.

The CDR3 loop is CASSDFLGGGQGFYGYTF. The CDR3 DNA sequence: TGTGCCAGCAGTGATTTTCTTGGTGGAGGACAGGGATTCTATGGCTACACCTTC. This chain joins TRBV6-4 and TRBJ1-2; 8 bases line up with TRBD1. The V and J ends lost 3 bases and 4 bases, in that order; junction bases with no gene match: 16. The CDR3 extends over 18 amino acids. Germline-derived CDR1 and CDR2 are MRHNA and SNTAGT.

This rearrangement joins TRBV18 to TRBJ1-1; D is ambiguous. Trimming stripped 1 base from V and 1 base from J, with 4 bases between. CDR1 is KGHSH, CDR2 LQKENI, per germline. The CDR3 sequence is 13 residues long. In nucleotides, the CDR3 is TGTGCCAGCTCACCACAAGCGAACACTGAAGCTTTCTTT. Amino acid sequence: CASSPQANTEAFF. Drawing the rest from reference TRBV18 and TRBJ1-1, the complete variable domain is NAGVMQNPRHLVRRRGQEARLRCSPMKGHSHVYWYRQLPEEGLKFMVYLQKENIIDESGMPKERFSAEFPKEGPSILRIQQVVRGDSAAYFCASSPQANTEAFFGQGTRLTVV.

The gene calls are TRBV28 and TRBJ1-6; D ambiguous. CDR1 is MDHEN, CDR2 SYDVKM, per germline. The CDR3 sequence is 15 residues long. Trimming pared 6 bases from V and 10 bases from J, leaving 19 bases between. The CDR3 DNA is TGTGCCAGCAGGGGGTTGTTAGGGATGGAGTCACCCCTCCACTTT. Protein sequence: CASRGLLGMESPLHF.

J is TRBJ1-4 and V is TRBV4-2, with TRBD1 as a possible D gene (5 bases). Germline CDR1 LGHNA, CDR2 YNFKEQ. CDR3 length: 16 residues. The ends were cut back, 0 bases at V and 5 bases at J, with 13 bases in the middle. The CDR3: CASSQDLQGGNEKLFF. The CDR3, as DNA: TGTGCCAGCAGCCAAGATCTCCAGGGTGGGAATGAAAAACTGTTTTTT.

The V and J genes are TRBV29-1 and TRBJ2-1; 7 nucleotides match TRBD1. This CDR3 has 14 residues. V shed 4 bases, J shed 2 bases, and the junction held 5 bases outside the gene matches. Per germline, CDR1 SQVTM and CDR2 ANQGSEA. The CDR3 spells CSVAEGAAYNEQFF. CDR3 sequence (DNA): TGCAGCGTTGCTGAGGGGGCGGCCTACAATGAGCAGTTCTTC.

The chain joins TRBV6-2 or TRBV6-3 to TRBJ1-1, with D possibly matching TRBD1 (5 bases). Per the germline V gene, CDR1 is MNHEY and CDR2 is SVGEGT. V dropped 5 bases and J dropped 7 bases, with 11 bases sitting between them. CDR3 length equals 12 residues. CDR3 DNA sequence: TGTGCCAGCAGTCCCCGGGGGGGTGAAGCTTTCTTT. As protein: CASSPRGGEAFF.

The CDR3 protein is CATSDGTISTDTQYF. CDR3 nucleotides: TGTGCCACCAGCGACGGGACTATCAGCACAGATACGCAGTATTTT. This chain links TRBV15 with TRBJ2-3, with 7 bases matching TRBD2. V lost 5 bases, J lost 0 bases, and 5 bases stayed unmatched. The V gene's germline CDR1 is LNHNV and CDR2 YYDKDF (reference sequence). This CDR3 is built from 15 residues. Variable domain in full (rest from reference TRBV15 and TRBJ2-3): DAMVIQNPRYQVTQFGKPVTLSCSQTLNHNVMYWYQQKSSQAPKLLFHYYDKDFNNEADTPDNFQSRRPNTSFCFLDIRSPGLGDTAMYLCATSDGTISTDTQYFGPGTRLTVL.

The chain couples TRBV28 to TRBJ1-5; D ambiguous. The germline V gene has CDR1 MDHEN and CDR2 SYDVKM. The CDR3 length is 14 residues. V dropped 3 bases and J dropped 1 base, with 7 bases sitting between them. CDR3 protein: CASSLGGSNQPQHF. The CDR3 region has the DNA TGTGCCAGCAGTTTGGGAGGCAGCAATCAGCCCCAGCATTTT.

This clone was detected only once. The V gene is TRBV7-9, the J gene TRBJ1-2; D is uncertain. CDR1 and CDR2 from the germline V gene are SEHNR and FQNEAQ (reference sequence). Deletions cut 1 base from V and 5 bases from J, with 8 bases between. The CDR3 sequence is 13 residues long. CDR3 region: CASSLGFGYGYTF. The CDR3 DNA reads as TGTGCCAGCAGCTTAGGGTTCGGATATGGCTACACCTTC.

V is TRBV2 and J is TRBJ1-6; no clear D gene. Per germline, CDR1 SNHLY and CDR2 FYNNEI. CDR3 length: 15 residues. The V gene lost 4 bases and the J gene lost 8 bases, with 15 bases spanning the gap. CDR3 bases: TGTGCCAGCAGTGTAGGTCCTATAAAGGATTCACCCCTCCACTTT. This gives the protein CASSVGPIKDSPLHF.

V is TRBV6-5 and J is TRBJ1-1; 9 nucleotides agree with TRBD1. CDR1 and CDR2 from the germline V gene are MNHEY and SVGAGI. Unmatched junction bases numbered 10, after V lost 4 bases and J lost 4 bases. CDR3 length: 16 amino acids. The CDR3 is CASSSPNRGRVTEAFF. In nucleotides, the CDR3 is TGTGCCAGCAGTTCTCCCAACAGGGGGCGGGTCACTGAAGCTTTCTTT.

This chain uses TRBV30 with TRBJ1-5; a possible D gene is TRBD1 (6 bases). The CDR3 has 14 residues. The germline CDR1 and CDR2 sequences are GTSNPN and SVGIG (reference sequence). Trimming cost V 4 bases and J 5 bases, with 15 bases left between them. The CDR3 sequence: CAWNSGGDYQPQHF. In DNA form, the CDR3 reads TGTGCCTGGAATTCTGGGGGCGATTATCAGCCCCAGCATTTT.